The rows below give T cell receptor beta chains drawn from one sample of a study of OX40 agonist ivuxolimab in advanced cancers. Produced via immunoSEQ multiplex PCR; TCRdb's table is partial and in-frame only. Among around 80,000 clones, roughly 87% were seen once, and the ten largest hold 3.1%. Sequenced material: CD4+ or CD8+ T cells sorted from blood, taken in a trial of the OX40 agonist ivuxolimab. The receptor set was obtained from an adult with an advanced solid tumor such as melanoma, head and neck, liver or kidney cancer. CDR3s include the opening cysteine and the closing phenylalanine or tryptophan. D genes are given only for firm matches. Size tells how often a clone was seen (once, few, many) or the class of an expanded clone, and some rows leave it out.

>TRBD1|TRBJ1-1|TRBV19|16|few
TGTGCCAGTAGACTTAGTGGGACAGGGCGGAACACTGAAGCTTTCTTT
CASRLSGTGRNTEAFF
>-|TRBJ2-7|TRBV20-1|11|-
TGCAGTGCAGGGCCCGGAAACGAGCAGTACTTC
CSAGPGNEQYF
>-|TRBJ1-5|TRBV19|16|once
TGTGCCAGTAAAAAGGGGCCGGGTGATGGCAATCAGCCCCAGCATTTT
CASKKGPGDGNQPQHF
>TRBD2|TRBJ2-5|TRBV30|15|-
TGTGCCTGGAGTGTAAGGGGAGGGGCGAAAGAGACCCAGTACTTC
CAWSVRGGAKETQYF
>TRBD2|TRBJ2-1|TRBV7-9|15|-
TGTGCCAGCAGCTTAACCGGACTAGCGGGAGGGGTTATGTTCTTC
CASSLTGLAGGVMFF
>TRBD1|TRBJ1-1|TRBV2|15|-
TGTGCCAGCAGTACCAAGGGACAGGGGGGCACTGAAGCTTTCTTT
CASSTKGQGGTEAFF
>TRBD2|TRBJ2-1|TRBV6-4|14|-
TGTGCCAGCAGTAAACTAGCGGGAATCAATGAGCAGTTCTTC
CASSKLAGINEQFF
>-|TRBJ1-1|TRBV6-6|13|once
TGTGCCAGCAGTTACTCAGGGATCACTGAAGCTTTCTTT
CASSYSGITEAFF
>-|TRBJ2-1|TRBV5-1|11|-
TGCGCCAGCAGCTTATACAATGAGCAGTTCTTC
CASSLYNEQFF
>TRBD2|TRBJ2-7|TRBV5-1|17|-
TGCGCCAGCAGCTGGGGATCACTAGCGGGGGTTGGAAACGAGCAGTACTTC
CASSWGSLAGVGNEQYF
>TRBD1|TRBJ2-7|TRBV4-3|15|-
TGCGCCAGCAGCCAACTAACAGGGGGACCCTACGAGCAGTACTTC
CASSQLTGGPYEQYF
>-|TRBJ1-1|TRBV5-1|14|-
TGCGCCAGCAGCTTGGTCTCTCAGAACACTGAAGCTTTCTTT
CASSLVSQNTEAFF
>TRBD1|TRBJ1-5|TRBV30|16|-
TGTGCCTGGAGTGTCACAAAAGGGACAGGGGGTCAGCCCCAGCATTTT
CAWSVTKGTGGQPQHF
>TRBD1|TRBJ1-4|TRBV30|14|-
TGTGCCTGCCTACGACAGGGGTCGGGGGAAAAACTGTTTTTT
CACLRQGSGEKLFF
>-|TRBJ1-5|TRBV13|14|-
TGTGCCAGCGGCCGCGGGAGGGACAATCAGCCCCAGCATTTT
CASGRGRDNQPQHF
>TRBD1|TRBJ2-1|TRBV5-4|16|-
TGTGCCAGCAGCCCCCGGGGACAGGGCGCCTACAATGAGCAGTTCTTC
CASSPRGQGAYNEQFF
>-|TRBJ2-3|TRBV9|15|-
TGTGCCAGCAGCGTAGTCAGCCCGATTACAGATACGCAGTATTTT
CASSVVSPITDTQYF
>-|TRBJ1-4|TRBV4-3|17|-
TGCGCCAGCAGCCAAGAAGGCCGGGCGGCAACTAATGAAAAACTGTTTTTT
CASSQEGRAATNEKLFF
>-|TRBJ2-2|TRBV30|15|-
TGTGCCTGGAGAAAGGACAGATTTAACACCGGGGAGCTGTTTTTT
CAWRKDRFNTGELFF
>-|TRBJ2-3|TRBV5-1|11|-
TGCGCCAGCACGGATGCAGATACGCAGTATTTT
CASTDADTQYF